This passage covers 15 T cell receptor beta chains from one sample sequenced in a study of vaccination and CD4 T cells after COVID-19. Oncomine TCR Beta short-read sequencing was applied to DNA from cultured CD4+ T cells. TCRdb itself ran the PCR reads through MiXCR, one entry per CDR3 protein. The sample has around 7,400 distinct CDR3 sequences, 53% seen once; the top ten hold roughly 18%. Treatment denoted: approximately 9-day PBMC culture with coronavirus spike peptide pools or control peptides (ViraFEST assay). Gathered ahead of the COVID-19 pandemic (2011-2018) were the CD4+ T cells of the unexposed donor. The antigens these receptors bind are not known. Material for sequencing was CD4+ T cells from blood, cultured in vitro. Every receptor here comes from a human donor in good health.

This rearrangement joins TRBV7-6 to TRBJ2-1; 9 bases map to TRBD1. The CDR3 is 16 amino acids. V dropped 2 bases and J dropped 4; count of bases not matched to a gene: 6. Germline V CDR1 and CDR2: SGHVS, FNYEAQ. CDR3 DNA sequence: TGTGCCAGCAGCTTACAAGGGACAGGGACGTACAATGAGCAGTTCTTC. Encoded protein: CASSLQGTGTYNEQFF.

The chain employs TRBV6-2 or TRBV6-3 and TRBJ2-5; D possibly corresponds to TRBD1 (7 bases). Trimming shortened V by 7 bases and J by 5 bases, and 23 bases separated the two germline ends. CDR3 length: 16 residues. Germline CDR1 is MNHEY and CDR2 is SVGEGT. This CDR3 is CASTISGGLSGETQYF. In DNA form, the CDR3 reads TGTGCCAGCACCATCTCAGGGGGGCTGTCGGGCGAGACCCAGTACTTC.

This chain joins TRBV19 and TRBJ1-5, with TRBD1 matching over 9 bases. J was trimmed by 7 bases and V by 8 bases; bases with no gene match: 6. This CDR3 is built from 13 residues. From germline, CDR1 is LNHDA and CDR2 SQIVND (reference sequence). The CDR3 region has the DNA TGTGCCAGTGCCACAGGGGGCGGGCAGCCCCAGCATTTT. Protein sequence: CASATGGGQPQHF.

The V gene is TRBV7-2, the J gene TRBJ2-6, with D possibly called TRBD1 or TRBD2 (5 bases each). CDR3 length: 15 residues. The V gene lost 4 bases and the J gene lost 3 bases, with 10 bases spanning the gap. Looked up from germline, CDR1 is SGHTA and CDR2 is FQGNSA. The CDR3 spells CASSYMGVGANVLTF. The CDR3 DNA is TGTGCCAGCAGCTACATGGGGGTTGGGGCCAACGTCCTGACTTTC.

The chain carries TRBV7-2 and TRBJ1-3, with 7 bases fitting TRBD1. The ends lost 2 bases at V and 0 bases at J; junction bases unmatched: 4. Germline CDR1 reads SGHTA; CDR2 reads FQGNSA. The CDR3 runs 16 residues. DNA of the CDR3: TGTGCCAGCAGCTTATGGGACAGCCGCTCTGGAAACACCATATATTTT. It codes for CASSLWDSRSGNTIYF.

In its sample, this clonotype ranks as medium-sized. In DNA, the CDR3 is TGCGCCAGCAGCCAAGGGAGAAAGACAGGACCGCAAGAGACCCAGTACTTC. Residues: CASSQGRKTGPQETQYF. The J gene is TRBJ2-5, the V gene TRBV4-3; possible D gene TRBD1, 6 bases. CDR3 length: 17 amino acids. Per the germline V gene, CDR1 is LGHNA and CDR2 is YSLEER. Trimming removed 1 base at V and 2 bases at J, with 17 bases between.

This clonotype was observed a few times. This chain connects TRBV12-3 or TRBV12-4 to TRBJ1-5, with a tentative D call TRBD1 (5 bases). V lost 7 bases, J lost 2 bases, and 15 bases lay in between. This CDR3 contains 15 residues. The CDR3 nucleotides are TGTGCCAGCACCCCCAAGGGGATTGGCAATCAGCCCCAGCATTTT. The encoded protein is CASTPKGIGNQPQHF.

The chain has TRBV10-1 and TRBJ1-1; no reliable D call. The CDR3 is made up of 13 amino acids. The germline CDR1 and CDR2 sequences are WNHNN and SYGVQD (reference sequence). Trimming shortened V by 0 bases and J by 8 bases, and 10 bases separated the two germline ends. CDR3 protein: CASSESLQREAFF. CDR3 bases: TGCGCCAGCAGTGAGTCGCTACAGCGGGAAGCTTTCTTT.

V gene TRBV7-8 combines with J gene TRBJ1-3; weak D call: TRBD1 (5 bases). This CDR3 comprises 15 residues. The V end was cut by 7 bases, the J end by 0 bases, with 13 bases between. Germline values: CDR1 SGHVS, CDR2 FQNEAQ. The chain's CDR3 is CASTRGPSSGNTIYF. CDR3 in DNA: TGTGCCAGCACCCGGGGCCCGAGCTCTGGAAACACCATATATTTT.

CDR3 loop: CASSPSLETQYF. CDR3 nucleotide sequence: TGTGCCAGCTCACCAAGTCTGGAGACCCAGTACTTC. V gene TRBV18 combines with J gene TRBJ2-5; D uncertain. This CDR3 contains 12 residues. Per the germline V gene, CDR1 is KGHSH and CDR2 is LQKENI. The germline V and J ends were trimmed by 2 bases and 5 bases, with 6 bases remaining between them.

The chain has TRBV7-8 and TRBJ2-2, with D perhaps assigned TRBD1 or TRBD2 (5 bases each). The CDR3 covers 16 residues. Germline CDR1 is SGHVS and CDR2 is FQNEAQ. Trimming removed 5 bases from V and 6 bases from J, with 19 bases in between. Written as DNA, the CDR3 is TGTGCCAGCAGCCAGGGTGGCAGGAGCGGTGCCGGGGAGCTGTTTTTT. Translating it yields CASSQGGRSGAGELFF.

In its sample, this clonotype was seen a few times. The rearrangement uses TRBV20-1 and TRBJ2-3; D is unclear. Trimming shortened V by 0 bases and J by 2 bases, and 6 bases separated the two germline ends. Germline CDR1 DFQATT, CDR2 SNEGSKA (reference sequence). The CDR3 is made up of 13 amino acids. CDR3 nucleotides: TGCAGTGCTAGAGATGGGCTCACAGATACGCAGTATTTT. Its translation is CSARDGLTDTQYF.

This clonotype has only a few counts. CDR3 region: CATSRDRATNTGELFF. As DNA, the CDR3 is TGTGCCACCAGCAGAGATCGGGCGACGAACACCGGGGAGCTGTTTTTT. The rearrangement joins TRBV15 to TRBJ2-2; D remains unclear. V lost 0 bases to trimming and J lost 0 bases, with 8 bases between them. The CDR3 is 16 amino acids. CDR1 LNHNV and CDR2 YYDKDF come from the germline V gene (reference sequence).

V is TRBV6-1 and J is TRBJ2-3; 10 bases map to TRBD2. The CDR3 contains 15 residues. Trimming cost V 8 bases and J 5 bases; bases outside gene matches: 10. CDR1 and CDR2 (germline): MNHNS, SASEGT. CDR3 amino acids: CASLRQRGGRDTQYF. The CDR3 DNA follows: TGTGCCAGCCTACGACAGCGGGGGGGAAGAGATACGCAGTATTTT.

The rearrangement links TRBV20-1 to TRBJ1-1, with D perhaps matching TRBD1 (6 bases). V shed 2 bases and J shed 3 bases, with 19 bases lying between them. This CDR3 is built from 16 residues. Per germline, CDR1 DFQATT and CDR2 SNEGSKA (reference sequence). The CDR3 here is CSARPSDATGYTEAFF. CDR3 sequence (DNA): TGCAGTGCTAGACCATCCGATGCAACAGGGTACACTGAAGCTTTCTTT.